The source of this TCR beta chain is a study of blood T cell repertoires in COVID-19 (dated by TCRdb to 2018 to 2021). Concerning the study at large: Samples from collaborators originated in the United States, Italy and Spain and spanned both the acute and convalescent phases of COVID-19. The material from the prospective study consisted of cDNA or gDNA derived from T cells, B-cell-depleted T cells, or PBMCs. Deeply sampled blood TCRbeta repertoires from subjects exposed to, actively infected with, or recovered from COVID-19 were included in the dataset. The repertoires were released in a freely available public database intended as a resource for research on the immune response to SARS-CoV-2. Samples came from the ongoing ImmuneRACE study (first 160 participants) plus 1,254 subjects from 6 global collaborators. A de-identified subject ID, COVID-19 status, age in years and sex were almost always included in the sample metadata. Where available, HLA class I and class II types were obtained from metadata supplied by the sample provider rather than from assay-based typing. Points the paper makes about the study in general: How much clinical and demographic metadata was included differed by source and by participant, and the metadata was provided uncurated.

V was cut back by 7 bases and J by 3 bases, leaving a gap of 10 bases between them. Sequences SQVTM (CDR1) and ANQGSEA (CDR2) are obtained from the germline V gene. Including cysteine and phenylalanine, the CDR3 has 11 amino acids. Kept here is only the CDR3 DNA, which spans 33 bases and is read in frame from base 1. One collaborating source in Seattle enrolled patients while the patients were actively infected and followed the patients over time throughout the course of disease. Collaborating institutions collected whole blood in K2EDTA tubes following their own protocols. For TCRbeta analysis, collaborator samples were shipped as frozen whole blood, as isolated PBMCs, or as DNA extracted from either sample type. TCRbeta CDR3 regions were amplified from genomic DNA by means of the immunoSEQ Assay, a bias-controlled multiplex PCR. Turning to the authors' computational methods: The number of nucleated cells in each sample was estimated by amplification of reference gene primers within the assay. To quantify the absolute abundance of each unique TCRbeta CDR3 rearrangement, sequence reads were collapsed and filtered. For each sample, productive Simpson clonality was calculated as the square root of Simpson's diversity index across productive rearrangements. Entries here come from immuneACCESS through TCRdb and include only in-frame sequences with V and J called. Some clones fail to appear in such tables; in the studies checked, an unresolved V gene covers under half of the shortfall, and the cause of the remainder is unknown. V, J and clone size derive from that table, while D and trimming were established from the DNA sequence. Present in this sample are about 60,000 clones, around four fifths of which were seen just once. The ten largest clones represent roughly 10% of the sample.

Comments on this clone: Its specific antigen is unknown. No much larger clone is present one base from it, and per-base qualities are unavailable.

In this chain, TRBV29-1 is recombined with TRBJ2-7; the D segment could be TRBD1, given 6 matching bases. The sample taken for sequencing was peripheral blood. This TCR derives from a man younger than 45 with COVID-19, enrolled during active disease. The CDR3 amino acid sequence is: CSAGTFYEQYF. In nucleotide form, the sequence is TGCAGCGCCGGGACATTCTACGAGCAGTACTTC.